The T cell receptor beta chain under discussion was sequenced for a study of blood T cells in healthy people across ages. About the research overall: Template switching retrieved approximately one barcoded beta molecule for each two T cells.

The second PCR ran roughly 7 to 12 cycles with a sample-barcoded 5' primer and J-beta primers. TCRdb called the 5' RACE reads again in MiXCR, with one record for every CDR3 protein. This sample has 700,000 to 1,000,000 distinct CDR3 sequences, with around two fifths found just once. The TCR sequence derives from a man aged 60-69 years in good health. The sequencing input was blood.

This chain's CDR3 is CASSQVSGVGYNEQFF. CDR3 DNA sequence: TGCGCCAGCAGCCAAGTCAGCGGGGTTGGATACAATGAGCAGTTCTTC. The chain employs TRBV4-1 and TRBJ2-1; the match to TRBD2 covers 7 bases. With V trimmed by 1 base and J by 4 bases, 7 bases remained unmatched. Germline values: CDR1 MGHRA, CDR2 YSYEKL. The CDR3 is 16 amino acids.